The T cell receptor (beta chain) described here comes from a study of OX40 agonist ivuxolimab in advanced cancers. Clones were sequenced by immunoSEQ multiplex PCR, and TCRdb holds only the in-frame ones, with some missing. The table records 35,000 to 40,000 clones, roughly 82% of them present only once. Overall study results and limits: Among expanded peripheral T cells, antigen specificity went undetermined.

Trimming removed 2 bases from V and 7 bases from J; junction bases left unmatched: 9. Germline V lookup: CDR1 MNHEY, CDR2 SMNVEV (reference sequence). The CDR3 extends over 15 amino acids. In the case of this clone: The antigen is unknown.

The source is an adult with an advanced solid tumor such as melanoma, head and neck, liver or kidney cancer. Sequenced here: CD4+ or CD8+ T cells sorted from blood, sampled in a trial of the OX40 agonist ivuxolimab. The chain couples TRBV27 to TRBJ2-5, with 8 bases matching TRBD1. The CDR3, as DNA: TGTGCCAGCAGTTTAGTGGCAGGGGGCATCGGGACCCAGTACTTC. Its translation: CASSLVAGGIGTQYF.